These 14 T cell receptor beta chains were sequenced from one sample in a study of OX40 agonist ivuxolimab in advanced cancers. Profiled with immunoSEQ multiplex PCR; TCRdb holds only in-frame clones, not every one. The data show tens of thousands of clones, with approximately 90% seen just once and about 3.9% held by the top ten. Here the sequenced sample was CD4+ or CD8+ T cells sorted from blood, taken in a trial of the OX40 agonist ivuxolimab. The receptor source for this set is an adult with an advanced solid tumor such as melanoma, head and neck, liver or kidney cancer.

The gene calls are TRBV28 and TRBJ1-2; D is unresolved. Germline lookup yields CDR1 MDHEN and CDR2 SYDVKM. The CDR3 is 13 residues long. The V end was cut by 7 bases, the J end by 4 bases, with 13 bases between. CDR3 region: CASTPAEVYGYTF. The CDR3 nucleotides are TGTGCCAGCACCCCGGCGGAAGTCTATGGCTACACCTTC.

There are a few counts of this clone. This chain uses TRBV6-1 with TRBJ1-1; D is perhaps TRBD1 (5 bases). V was clipped by 1 base and J by 6 bases, with 12 bases between them. Germline CDR1 MNHNS, CDR2 SASEGT. The CDR3 sequence is 14 residues long. CDR3 protein: CASSEVSGRAEAFF. The CDR3 DNA is TGTGCCAGCAGTGAAGTCTCGGGCAGGGCTGAAGCTTTCTTT.

V gene TRBV19 combines with J gene TRBJ2-7; D is perhaps TRBD1 (6 bases). With 4 bases removed from V and 2 bases from J, the gap between germline ends came to 9 bases. Germline V gene data show CDR1 as LNHDA and CDR2 as SQIVND (reference sequence). The CDR3 spans 13 residues. The CDR3 nucleotides are TGTGCCAGTAGTACACAGGGACCCTACGAGCAGTACTTC. Translated: CASSTQGPYEQYF.

The table lists this clone with a count of one. The V call is TRBV7-9, the J call TRBJ2-4; no firm D call. There are 13 residues in the CDR3. CDR1 is SEHNR and CDR2 is FQNEAQ in the germline V gene (reference sequence). The V end was cut by 5 bases, the J end by 8 bases, with 13 bases between. The CDR3 DNA reads TGTGCCAGCAGCCCGAACCCGATGGACATTCAGTACTTC. Translation gives CASSPNPMDIQYF.

V is TRBV7-2 and J is TRBJ2-5; perhaps D is TRBD1 or TRBD2 (5 bases each). The V gene lost 5 bases and the J gene lost 5 bases, with 9 bases spanning the gap. This CDR3 has 12 amino acids. CDR1 is SGHTA and CDR2 is FQGNSA in the germline V gene. Written as DNA, the CDR3 is TGTGCCAGCAGCAGCCGGGGCGAGACCCAGTACTTC. Translated, it gives CASSSRGETQYF.

The V and J genes are TRBV2 and TRBJ2-7; 11 nucleotides match TRBD1. The CDR3 extends over 14 amino acids. Germline trimming cut 5 bases from V and 6 bases from J; bases unmatched to any gene: 6. Germline CDR1 reads SNHLY; CDR2 reads FYNNEI. The CDR3: CASSLSGTGGEQYF. The CDR3 DNA sequence: TGTGCCAGCAGTCTCTCCGGGACAGGGGGCGAGCAGTACTTC. The whole variable domain, remainder taken from reference TRBV2 and TRBJ2-7, is EPEVTQTPSHQVTQMGQEVILRCVPISNHLYFYWYRQILGQKVEFLVSFYNNEISEKSEIFDDQFSVERPDGSNFTLKIRSTKLEDSAMYFCASSLSGTGGEQYFGPGTRLTVT.

This chain joins TRBV18 and TRBJ1-1; 9 bases agree with TRBD1. CDR3 length: 13 amino acids. The V gene end was trimmed by 11 bases and the J gene end by 1 base; junction bases not matched to a gene: 5. CDR1 and CDR2 from the germline V gene are KGHSH and LQKENI. CDR3 sequence (DNA): TGTGCCGCGGGACAGGGACAGAACACTGAAGCTTTCTTT. Translating it yields CAAGQGQNTEAFF.

This clone is deemed medium-sized (0.01 to 0.1%). The J gene is TRBJ1-1, the V gene TRBV29-1; a possible D gene is TRBD1 (6 bases). V lost 7 bases, J lost 1 base, and 13 bases lay in between. This CDR3 is built from 13 residues. The germline gives CDR1 SQVTM, CDR2 ANQGSEA. The CDR3 protein is CSARQVPNTEAFF. The CDR3 nucleotides read TGCAGCGCGAGACAGGTCCCGAACACTGAAGCTTTCTTT.

This chain links TRBV7-2 with TRBJ1-1; D unclear. Germline CDR1 and CDR2: SGHTA and FQGNSA. Trimming cost V 2 bases and J 7 bases, with 11 bases left between them. The CDR3 has 13 residues. As DNA, the CDR3 is TGTGCCAGCAGCTTAAACAGAGGCGGTGAAGCTTTCTTT. Protein product: CASSLNRGGEAFF.

The chain carries TRBV7-8 and TRBJ1-4; D perhaps matches TRBD1 (5 bases). Germline V gives CDR1 SGHVS, CDR2 FQNEAQ. CDR3 length: 16 amino acids. V was clipped by 5 bases and J by 5 bases, with 18 bases between them. The chain's CDR3 is CASSRFAGRGNEKLFF. The CDR3 DNA reads TGTGCCAGCAGCCGTTTCGCGGGGAGGGGAAATGAAAAACTGTTTTTT.

The rearrangement links TRBV5-1 to TRBJ2-6; unclear D gene. CDR3 length: 15 amino acids. V lost 0 bases and J 0 bases, leaving 4 bases between the germline ends. The germline V gene encodes CDR1 SGHRS and CDR2 YFSETQ. DNA for the CDR3: TGCGCCAGCAGCTTGGGACCCTCTGGGGCCAACGTCCTGACTTTC. It yields the protein CASSLGPSGANVLTF.

This clone rates as medium-sized. The chain combines TRBV19 with TRBJ2-1, with D possibly being TRBD1 (5 bases). V was shortened by 9 bases and J by 6 bases, with 9 bases between the two germline ends. The germline gives CDR1 LNHDA, CDR2 SQIVND (reference sequence). The CDR3 has 11 amino acids. The DNA for the CDR3 is TGTGCCAGCCAAACAGGCAATGAGCAGTTCTTC. This encodes CASQTGNEQFF.

The V and J genes are TRBV6-1 and TRBJ1-1; 7 bases map to TRBD1. Germline lookup yields CDR1 MNHNS and CDR2 SASEGT. CDR3 length equals 14 residues. The V gene end was trimmed by 6 bases and the J gene end by 1 base; junction bases not matched to a gene: 5. The CDR3 sequence is CASSKDRPNTEAFF. The CDR3 DNA is TGTGCCAGCAGCAAGGACAGGCCGAACACTGAAGCTTTCTTT.

This clone showed up just once. The CDR3 here is CASSPLGSLSGNTIYF. CDR3 in DNA: TGTGCCAGCAGTCCGCTGGGCAGTCTCTCTGGAAACACCATATATTTT. V usage is TRBV27 and J usage is TRBJ1-3; D remains ambiguous. V was cut by 5 bases and J by 0 bases, with 14 bases left in between. CDR3 length: 16 residues. Germline V lookup: CDR1 MNHEY, CDR2 SMNVEV (reference sequence).